This TCR beta chain was identified in a study of shared clonotypes between healthy human individuals (dated by TCRdb to 2018 to 2020). As for the study more broadly: A couple of women and three men aged 18 to 49 years were included in the cohort. The study deeply sequenced blood TCR repertoires of about 5 healthy adults to estimate repertoire size and the extent of clonotype sharing between individuals. Each donor's leukapheresis produced roughly between roughly 0.94 and 9.5 billion PBMCs. For each donor, three plates each were used for CD4 naive and CD4 memory, two plates were used for CD8 naive, and one plate was used for CD8 memory. To increase sequencing depth and limit assay-specific biases, different laboratories used diverse techniques to prepare libraries and sequence TCR repertoires. Paper-wide results and their limitations: Pairwise subsampling led to the expectation that sequencing depth would affect the degree of clonotype sharing among donors. Rarefaction of sorted-subset datasets indicated incomplete sequencing despite the large sequencing depth. Naive subsets generally had larger estimated clonotype richness than memory subsets. Compared with non-shared clonotypes, clonotypes shared by all four sorted-subset donors had higher generation probabilities. Only blood was sampled, and tissue TCR repertoires likely differ from those in blood. Because the study included a small number of donors, the genetic and exposure-history diversity represented was limited. When a few donors were compared, the shared fraction of clonotypes was about 5% for naive CD4, roughly 3.4% for naive CD8, 2.3% for memory CD4, and around 0.37% for memory CD8.

Worth noting for this clone: Its cognate antigen has yet to be identified. Qualities for individual bases were not recorded, and no much larger clone is one base off.

The germline V gene supplies CDR1 MDHEN and CDR2 SYDVKM. Reading from cysteine to phenylalanine, the CDR3 counts 13 amino acids. Solely the CDR3 DNA is kept, with 39 bases framed from the first base. The germline ends are 8 bases apart after V is trimmed by 5 bases and J by 4 bases. The donors were healthy, HIV-negative adults with no recently reported acute infections or vaccinations. Every donor was a Caucasian adult residing in Nashville, Tennessee, USA. CD4+ T cells were enriched by magnetic negative selection; naive cells were then positively selected on CD45RA, and the negative fraction formed the memory subset. After blood collection by leukapheresis, PBMCs were isolated using Ficoll-Histopaque density gradient centrifugation and then cryopreserved in the vapor phase of liquid nitrogen. Purity and quantity of every magnetically sorted T cell population were checked by analytical flow cytometry. Each sorted fraction had its genomic DNA isolated and then quantified by UV absorbance on a Nanodrop 2000c.

Using the deep immunoSEQ assay, TCR CDR3 regions were amplified from genomic DNA by multiplex PCR. Extracted genomic DNA from each cell subset was spread evenly across all wells of several immunoSEQ 96-well plates, with each plate serving as a replicate. For sorted subsets, each replicate PCR was loaded with roughly 190 ng genomic DNA, equivalent to some 31,000 T cell genomes. The purified libraries were quantified using a Qubit 3.0 fluorometer, sized with a Bioanalyzer 2100, and then quantified again using the KAPA Library Quantification kit. Each immunoSEQ 96-well plate was sequenced on its own single-read 150-cycle Illumina NextSeq 550 flow cell. Per the original workflow: Because the immunoSEQ output included only junctional sequences and no quality scores, the filtering could not be the same as the filtering used for full-length reads. To assign V/J genes and CDR3, sequences were annotated against IMGT germline references using PyIR, a Python wrapper for IgBLAST v1.9. Reads with weak V/J assignments (E-value above 1e-6), missing CDR3, stop codons, out-of-frame junctions, or ambiguous translated residues were removed. V3J clonotypes were defined as sequences sharing an identical inferred V gene, J gene, and CDR3 amino acid sequence. Percentage overlap between repertoires was calculated by dividing the number of shared unique clonotypes by the size of the smaller repertoire. Repertoire richness was assessed with RTK rarefaction, the Chao1 estimator, and Recon v2.1 estimates of unobserved clonotypes. For all TCRbeta clonotypes obtained by the gDNA method from a handful of donors, generation probabilities were computed with OLGA. Entries here come from immuneACCESS through TCRdb and include only in-frame sequences with V and J called. Some clones fail to appear in such tables; in the studies checked, an unresolved V gene covers under half of the shortfall, and the cause of the remainder is unknown. That table furnishes V, J and clone size, whereas the DNA furnished D and trimming. Present in this sample are about 530,000 clones, almost 97% of which were seen just once. Jointly, the top ten make up roughly 0.06% of the sample.

The sample was naive CD4+ T cells sorted from blood. The cell subset or site label for this specimen denotes: CD45RA+ positively selected. The chain couples TRBV28 to TRBJ2-2; TRBD1 is a possible D gene, resting on 6 matching bases. The clonotype originates from a woman aged 30 to 39 in good health. This receptor carries the CDR3 CASSQDSTGELFF. The DNA reads as follows: TGTGCCAGCAGTCAGGACAGCACCGGGGAGCTGTTTTTT. The CDR3 plus the reference TRBV28 and TRBJ2-2 genes for the other parts give the full variable domain: DVKVTQSSRYLVKRTGEKVFLECVQDMDHENMFWYRQDPGLGLRLIYFSYDVKMKEKGDIPEGYSVSREKKERFSLILESASTNQTSMYLCASSQDSTGELFFGEGSRLTVL.